This is a list of T cell receptor beta chains from one sample in a study of early T cells in non-severe SARS-CoV-2 infection. TCRdb ran MiXCR on the 5' RACE reads and lists one entry per CDR3 protein. The sample holds 100,000 to 130,000 distinct CDR3 sequences, about 12% seen once. Sequenced input: whole blood. All receptors come from an adult who was a healthcare worker with PCR-confirmed SARS-CoV-2 infection or an uninfected control (not recorded which). The CDR3 runs from the conserved cysteine through the conserved F or W. Fields, in order: V gene, clone size, D gene, J gene, CDR3 protein, CDR3 DNA. The D gene is left open where the match is weak. Not every row has a clone size; where given, it reads once, few, many or a size class.

V: TRBV19; size: NA; D: TRBD1; J: TRBJ1-4; CDR3: CASTNDPTGNRGSSGEKLFF; DNA: TGTGCCAGTACCAACGATCCGACAGGGAACAGAGGGAGTTCTGGGGAAAAACTGTTTTTT
V: TRBV5-1; size: NA; D: TRBD1; J: TRBJ2-5; CDR3: CASRVDRGPQETQYF; DNA: TGCGCCAGCAGGGTGGACAGGGGGCCTCAAGAGACCCAGTACTTC
V: TRBV9; size: many; D: TRBD2; J: TRBJ2-1; CDR3: CASSVDGRHNEQFF; DNA: TGTGCCAGCAGCGTAGACGGGAGGCACAATGAGCAGTTCTTC
V: TRBV7-3; size: many; D: NA; J: TRBJ1-1; CDR3: CASSLTQRHEAFF; DNA: TGTGCCAGCAGCTTAACACAGCGACACGAAGCTTTCTTT
V: TRBV29-1; size: NA; D: TRBD2; J: TRBJ2-1; CDR3: CSVDGTSGRFDEQFF; DNA: TGCAGCGTTGACGGGACTAGCGGGAGATTCGATGAGCAGTTCTTC
V: TRBV3-1; size: few; D: NA; J: TRBJ2-1; CDR3: CASSQGTLEQFF; DNA: TGTGCCAGCAGCCAAGGAACCCTTGAGCAGTTCTTC
V: TRBV7-3; size: NA; D: TRBD2; J: TRBJ2-7; CDR3: CASSLTGRDGEQYF; DNA: TGTGCCAGCAGCTTAACAGGGAGGGACGGCGAGCAGTACTTC
V: TRBV28; size: many; D: NA; J: TRBJ1-4; CDR3: CASTPIRGARINEKLFF; DNA: TGTGCCAGCACCCCAATCCGGGGGGCCAGGATTAATGAAAAACTGTTTTTT
V: TRBV2; size: many; D: NA; J: TRBJ2-6; CDR3: CASSEGRAPSGANVLTF; DNA: TGTGCCAGCAGCGAGGGACGGGCTCCCTCTGGGGCCAACGTCCTGACTTTC
V: TRBV7-9; size: many; D: NA; J: TRBJ2-3; CDR3: CASSLGTSWDTQYF; DNA: TGTGCCAGCAGCTTAGGGACTTCTTGGGATACGCAGTATTTT
V: TRBV3-2; size: few; D: NA; J: TRBJ1-3; CDR3: CASSQGEGGGNTIYF; DNA: TGTGCCAGCAGCCAAGGAGAGGGGGGCGGAAACACCATATATTTT
V: TRBV3-1; size: few; D: NA; J: TRBJ1-5; CDR3: CASSSAGRPQHF; DNA: TGTGCCAGCAGCTCCGCGGGGAGGCCCCAGCATTTT
V: TRBV18; size: NA; D: NA; J: TRBJ2-1; CDR3: CASSPPTNRDVPEQFF; DNA: TGTGCCAGCTCACCACCTACAAACCGGGACGTTCCTGAGCAGTTCTTC
V: TRBV2; size: NA; D: NA; J: TRBJ2-5; CDR3: CASTRDSEETQYF; DNA: TGTGCCAGCACCCGGGACTCGGAAGAGACCCAGTACTTC
V: TRBV6-5; size: few; D: TRBD1; J: TRBJ1-2; CDR3: CASSQGTAFYGYTF; DNA: TGTGCCAGCAGTCAGGGGACAGCGTTTTATGGCTACACCTTC
V: TRBV5-1; size: few; D: NA; J: TRBJ1-3; CDR3: CASSSSSGNTIYF; DNA: TGCGCCAGCTCTAGTTCCTCTGGAAACACCATATATTTT
V: TRBV20-1; size: many; D: NA; J: TRBJ1-1; CDR3: CSAAGTSGTEAFF; DNA: TGCAGTGCCGCAGGGACTAGCGGCACTGAAGCTTTCTTT
V: TRBV7-8; size: many; D: NA; J: TRBJ2-7; CDR3: CASSSHGGGEQYF; DNA: TGTGCCAGCAGCTCCCACGGCGGCGGCGAGCAGTACTTC
V: TRBV5-6; size: few; D: TRBD2; J: TRBJ2-3; CDR3: CASSVGPVSGRKWSTDTQYF; DNA: TGTGCCAGCAGCGTTGGTCCGGTTAGCGGGAGGAAGTGGAGCACAGATACGCAGTATTTT
V: TRBV5-1; size: NA; D: TRBD1; J: TRBJ2-1; CDR3: CASSPTGNEQFF; DNA: TGCGCCAGCAGCCCGACAGGGAATGAGCAGTTCTTC
V: TRBV5-1; size: NA; D: NA; J: TRBJ2-1; CDR3: CASSLAGKSYIEQFF; DNA: TGCGCCAGCAGCTTGGCGGGGAAATCTTACATTGAGCAGTTCTTC
V: TRBV11-2; size: few; D: NA; J: TRBJ1-5; CDR3: CASSLPGYNQPQHF; DNA: TGTGCCAGCAGCTTACCGGGGTACAATCAGCCCCAGCATTTT
V: TRBV3-1; size: NA; D: TRBD2; J: TRBJ2-5; CDR3: CASSRRAGGKQETQYF; DNA: TGTGCCAGCAGCCGGAGGGCGGGGGGTAAACAAGAGACCCAGTACTTC
V: TRBV6-2/TRBV6-3; size: NA; D: NA; J: TRBJ2-3; CDR3: CASTPGPSRDTQYF; DNA: TGTGCCAGCACTCCGGGACCATCCAGGGATACGCAGTATTTT
V: TRBV12-3/TRBV12-4; size: many; D: NA; J: TRBJ1-5; CDR3: CASSFINREPQHF; DNA: TGTGCCAGCAGTTTCATTAACAGGGAGCCCCAGCATTTT
V: TRBV7-9; size: many; D: TRBD2; J: TRBJ2-5; CDR3: CASSLASGRETQYF; DNA: TGTGCCAGCAGCTTAGCATCCGGGAGGGAGACCCAGTACTTC
V: TRBV12-3/TRBV12-4; size: NA; D: NA; J: TRBJ1-6; CDR3: CASSLDRVYNSPLHF; DNA: TGTGCCAGCAGTCTCGACAGAGTCTATAATTCACCCCTCCACTTT
V: TRBV11-2; size: NA; D: TRBD1; J: TRBJ2-2; CDR3: CASSSGGANTGELFF; DNA: TGTGCCAGCAGCTCAGGGGGCGCGAACACCGGGGAGCTGTTTTTT
V: TRBV11-2; size: NA; D: NA; J: TRBJ1-1; CDR3: CASSQSLDRNTEAFF; DNA: TGTGCCAGCAGCCAAAGCCTGGACAGGAACACTGAAGCTTTCTTT
V: TRBV6-6; size: few; D: NA; J: TRBJ2-1; CDR3: CASSLRRRGDEQFF; DNA: TGTGCCAGCAGCCTGCGCCGGAGGGGGGATGAGCAGTTCTTC
V: TRBV7-3; size: many; D: NA; J: TRBJ2-1; CDR3: CASSLGRESYNEQFF; DNA: TGTGCCAGCAGCTTGGGTCGGGAGTCCTACAATGAGCAGTTCTTC
V: TRBV5-6; size: few; D: TRBD1; J: TRBJ1-2; CDR3: CASSSTKTGQGNYGYTF; DNA: TGTGCCAGCAGCTCCACCAAGACTGGACAGGGCAACTATGGCTACACCTTC
V: TRBV27; size: NA; D: TRBD1; J: TRBJ2-6; CDR3: CASSLSGTGFSGANVLTF; DNA: TGTGCCAGCAGTTTATCCGGGACAGGCTTCTCTGGGGCCAACGTCCTGACTTTC
V: TRBV11-2; size: few; D: TRBD2; J: TRBJ2-7; CDR3: CASSALGGRGHEQYF; DNA: TGTGCCAGCAGCGCCTTGGGCGGGAGAGGACACGAGCAGTACTTC
V: TRBV29-1; size: few; D: TRBD1; J: TRBJ1-3; CDR3: CSVVRGPLDNTIYF; DNA: TGCAGCGTTGTAAGGGGGCCGCTCGACAACACCATATATTTT
V: TRBV20-1; size: many; D: NA; J: TRBJ1-5; CDR3: CSAITPGAQPQHF; DNA: TGCAGTGCTATAACTCCGGGGGCTCAGCCCCAGCATTTT
V: TRBV7-8; size: NA; D: NA; J: TRBJ2-5; CDR3: CASSLISGGLKTQYF; DNA: TGTGCCAGCAGCTTAATTTCGGGGGGCTTAAAGACCCAGTACTTC
V: TRBV10-3; size: few; D: NA; J: TRBJ2-2; CDR3: CAISVDTNTGELFF; DNA: TGTGCCATCAGTGTCGACACGAACACCGGGGAGCTGTTTTTT
V: TRBV7-2; size: NA; D: TRBD1; J: TRBJ1-2; CDR3: CASSAQGAVDYGYTF; DNA: TGTGCCAGCAGCGCACAGGGGGCAGTGGACTATGGCTACACCTTC
V: TRBV20-1; size: few; D: NA; J: TRBJ1-2; CDR3: CSARARQTHYGYTF; DNA: TGCAGTGCTAGAGCTCGCCAAACCCACTATGGCTACACCTTC
V: TRBV12-3/TRBV12-4; size: many; D: TRBD1; J: TRBJ2-7; CDR3: CASSLGGIYEQYF; DNA: TGTGCCAGCAGTCTAGGGGGCATCTACGAGCAGTACTTC
V: TRBV19; size: many; D: NA; J: TRBJ2-2; CDR3: CASSPLRDEKSNTGELFF; DNA: TGTGCCAGTAGTCCTCTTCGGGACGAAAAGTCGAACACCGGGGAGCTGTTTTTT
V: TRBV7-8; size: few; D: NA; J: TRBJ2-1; CDR3: CASSSGRNLGSYNEQFF; DNA: TGTGCCAGCAGCTCGGGACGAAACCTAGGATCCTACAATGAGCAGTTCTTC
V: TRBV28; size: NA; D: TRBD1; J: TRBJ1-2; CDR3: CASSLKGAILFFGYTF; DNA: TGTGCCAGCAGTTTGAAGGGGGCGATTTTGTTTTTTGGCTACACCTTC
V: TRBV9; size: NA; D: NA; J: TRBJ2-7; CDR3: CASSVGTAGGYEQYF; DNA: TGTGCCAGCAGCGTAGGTACTGCCGGGGGCTACGAGCAGTACTTC
V: TRBV7-3; size: many; D: NA; J: TRBJ2-1; CDR3: CASSPIGARSYNEQFF; DNA: TGTGCCAGCAGCCCTATTGGGGCCCGCTCCTACAATGAGCAGTTCTTC
V: TRBV7-9; size: few; D: NA; J: TRBJ2-7; CDR3: CASSSDWEQYF; DNA: TGTGCCAGCAGCTCCGACTGGGAGCAGTACTTC
V: TRBV6-6; size: few; D: NA; J: TRBJ1-2; CDR3: CASSYSGEGDGYTF; DNA: TGTGCCAGCAGTTACTCAGGGGAGGGGGATGGCTACACCTTC
V: TRBV11-3; size: many; D: TRBD2; J: TRBJ2-3; CDR3: CASSLDGRTFTDTQYF; DNA: TGTGCCAGCAGCTTAGACGGGAGGACTTTCACAGATACGCAGTATTTT
V: TRBV21-1; size: many; D: NA; J: TRBJ2-4; CDR3: CASRNRDPKNIQYF; DNA: TGTGCCAGCAGGAACCGGGATCCCAAAAACATTCAGTACTTC
V: TRBV7-3; size: many; D: TRBD2; J: TRBJ2-1; CDR3: CASSVTSGSYNEQFF; DNA: TGTGCCAGCAGCGTGACTAGCGGGAGTTATAATGAGCAGTTCTTC
V: TRBV7-6; size: many; D: NA; J: TRBJ2-7; CDR3: CASSPYGGYEQYF; DNA: TGTGCCAGCAGCCCTTATGGGGGTTACGAGCAGTACTTC
V: TRBV7-9; size: many; D: NA; J: TRBJ2-2; CDR3: CASSLMRLNTGELFF; DNA: TGTGCCAGCAGCTTAATGCGCCTGAACACCGGGGAGCTGTTTTTT
V: TRBV11-2; size: many; D: NA; J: TRBJ2-5; CDR3: CASSSQGIASWETQYF; DNA: TGTGCCAGCAGCTCCCAGGGGATAGCATCCTGGGAGACCCAGTACTTC
V: TRBV3-1; size: NA; D: NA; J: TRBJ1-3; CDR3: CASSQELRGTSGNTIYF; DNA: TGTGCCAGCAGCCAAGAATTGCGGGGAACATCTGGAAACACCATATATTTT
V: TRBV9; size: NA; D: NA; J: TRBJ2-5; CDR3: CASSVAQGPGTKETQYF; DNA: TGTGCCAGCAGCGTAGCGCAGGGCCCCGGGACAAAAGAGACCCAGTACTTC
V: TRBV11-3; size: few; D: TRBD2; J: TRBJ2-1; CDR3: CASSLDLTGGFSYNEQFF; DNA: TGTGCCAGCAGCTTAGATCTAACGGGGGGGTTCTCCTACAATGAGCAGTTCTTC
V: TRBV7-9; size: NA; D: NA; J: TRBJ2-1; CDR3: CASSFSNEQFF; DNA: TGTGCCAGCAGCTTTTCGAATGAGCAGTTCTTC
V: TRBV19; size: NA; D: NA; J: TRBJ2-7; CDR3: CASSIRPGSYEQYF; DNA: TGTGCCAGTAGTATCAGGCCAGGGAGCTACGAGCAGTACTTC
V: TRBV11-3; size: NA; D: TRBD2; J: TRBJ2-5; CDR3: CASSPNLAGAETQYF; DNA: TGTGCCAGCAGCCCCAACCTAGCGGGGGCAGAGACCCAGTACTTC